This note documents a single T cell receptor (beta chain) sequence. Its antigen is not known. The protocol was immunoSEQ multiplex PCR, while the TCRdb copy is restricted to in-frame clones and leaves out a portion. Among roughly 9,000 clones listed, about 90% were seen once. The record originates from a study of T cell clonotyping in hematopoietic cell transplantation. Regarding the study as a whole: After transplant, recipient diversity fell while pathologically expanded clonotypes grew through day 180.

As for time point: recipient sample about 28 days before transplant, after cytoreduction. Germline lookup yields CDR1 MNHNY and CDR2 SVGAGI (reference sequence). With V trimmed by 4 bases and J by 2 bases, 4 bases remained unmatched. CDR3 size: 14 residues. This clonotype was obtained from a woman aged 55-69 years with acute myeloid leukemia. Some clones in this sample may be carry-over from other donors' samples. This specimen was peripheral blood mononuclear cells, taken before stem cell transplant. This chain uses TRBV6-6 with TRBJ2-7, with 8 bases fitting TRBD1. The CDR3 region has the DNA TGTGCCAGCAGTTTCGGACAGGGAACCTACGAGCAGTACGTC. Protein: CASSFGQGTYEQYV.